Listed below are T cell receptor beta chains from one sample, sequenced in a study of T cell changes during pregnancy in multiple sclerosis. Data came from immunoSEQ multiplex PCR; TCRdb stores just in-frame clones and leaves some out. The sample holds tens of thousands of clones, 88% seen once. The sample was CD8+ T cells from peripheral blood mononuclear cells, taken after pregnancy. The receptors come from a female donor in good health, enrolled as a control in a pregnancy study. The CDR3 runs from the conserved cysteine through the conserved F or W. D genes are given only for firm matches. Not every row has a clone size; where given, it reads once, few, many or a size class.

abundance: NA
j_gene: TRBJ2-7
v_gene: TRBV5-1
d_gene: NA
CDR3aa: CASSLDGSLSYEQYF
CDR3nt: TGCGCCAGCAGCTTGGACGGGAGTCTCTCCTACGAGCAGTACTTC

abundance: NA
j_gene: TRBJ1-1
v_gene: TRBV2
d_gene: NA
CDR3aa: CASSEYIPTGTEAFF
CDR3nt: TGTGCCAGCAGTGAGTATATTCCCACGGGCACTGAAGCTTTCTTT

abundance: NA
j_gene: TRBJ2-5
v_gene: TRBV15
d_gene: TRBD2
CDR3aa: CATSSGLAGQETQYF
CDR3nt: TGTGCCACCAGCAGTGGACTAGCGGGTCAAGAGACCCAGTACTTC

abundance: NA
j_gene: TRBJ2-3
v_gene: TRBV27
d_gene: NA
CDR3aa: CASSPGGGPSTDTQYF
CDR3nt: TGTGCCAGCAGCCCCGGGGGAGGCCCTAGCACAGATACGCAGTATTTT

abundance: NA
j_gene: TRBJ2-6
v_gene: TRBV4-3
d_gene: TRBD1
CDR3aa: CASSPDRISGANVLTF
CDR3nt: TGCGCCAGCAGCCCGGACAGGATCTCTGGGGCCAACGTCCTGACTTTC

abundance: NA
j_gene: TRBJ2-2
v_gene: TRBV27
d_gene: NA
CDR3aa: CASSSGGRTGELFF
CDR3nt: TGTGCCAGCAGTTCTGGAGGGAGAACCGGGGAGCTGTTTTTT

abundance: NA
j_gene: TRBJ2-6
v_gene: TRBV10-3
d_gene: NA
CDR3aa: CAISGVSGANVLTF
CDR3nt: TGTGCCATCAGTGGAGTTTCTGGGGCCAACGTCCTGACTTTC

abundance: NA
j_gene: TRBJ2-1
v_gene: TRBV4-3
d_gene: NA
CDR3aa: CASSQDWSTVTNEQFF
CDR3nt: TGCGCCAGCAGCCAAGATTGGTCGACTGTTACAAATGAGCAGTTCTTC

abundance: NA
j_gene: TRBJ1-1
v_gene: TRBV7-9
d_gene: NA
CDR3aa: CASSLGGRNTEAFF
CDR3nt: TGTGCCAGCAGCTTAGGAGGGAGAAACACTGAAGCTTTCTTT

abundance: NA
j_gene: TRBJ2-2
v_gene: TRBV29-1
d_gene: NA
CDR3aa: CSVELSSTGELFF
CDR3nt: TGCAGCGTTGAATTGTCTAGCACCGGGGAGCTGTTTTTT

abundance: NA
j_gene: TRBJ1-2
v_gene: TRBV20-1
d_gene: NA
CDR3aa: CSAWLNYGYTF
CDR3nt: TGCAGTGCATGGCTTAACTATGGCTACACCTTC

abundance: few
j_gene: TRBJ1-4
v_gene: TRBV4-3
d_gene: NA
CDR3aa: CASSQEDRRHEKLFF
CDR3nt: TGCGCCAGCAGCCAAGAAGACAGGAGACATGAAAAACTGTTTTTT

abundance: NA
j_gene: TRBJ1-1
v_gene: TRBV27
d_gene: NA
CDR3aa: CATSEQGDTEAFF
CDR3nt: TGTGCCACAAGCGAACAGGGTGACACTGAAGCTTTCTTT

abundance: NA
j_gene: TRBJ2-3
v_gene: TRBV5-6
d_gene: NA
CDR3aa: CASSFTSPDTQYF
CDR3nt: TGTGCCAGCAGCTTCACTAGTCCAGATACGCAGTATTTT

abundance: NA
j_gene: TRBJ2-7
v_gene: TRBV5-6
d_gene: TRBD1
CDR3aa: CASSLDRGHEQYF
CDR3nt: TGTGCCAGCAGCTTGGACAGGGGGCACGAGCAGTACTTC

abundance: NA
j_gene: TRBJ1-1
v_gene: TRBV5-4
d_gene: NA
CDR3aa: CASSLGAQGAFF
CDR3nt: TGTGCCAGCAGCTTGGGGGCGCAGGGAGCTTTCTTT

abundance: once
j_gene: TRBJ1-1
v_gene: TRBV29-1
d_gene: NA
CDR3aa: CSVRVPTGRNTEAFF
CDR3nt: TGCAGCGTTCGGGTACCTACAGGCAGGAACACTGAAGCTTTCTTT

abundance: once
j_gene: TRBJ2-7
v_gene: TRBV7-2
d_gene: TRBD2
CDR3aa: CASSLALPGGEQYF
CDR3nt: TGTGCCAGCAGCTTAGCGCTCCCGGGGGGCGAGCAGTACTTC

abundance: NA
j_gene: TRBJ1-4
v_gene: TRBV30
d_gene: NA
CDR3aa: CAWSVLAGDIEKLFF
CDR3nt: TGTGCCTGGAGTGTACTTGCAGGGGATATTGAAAAACTGTTTTTT

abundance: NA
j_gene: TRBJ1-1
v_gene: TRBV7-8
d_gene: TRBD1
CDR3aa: CASSSATGGNKNTEAFF
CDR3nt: TGTGCCAGCAGCTCTGCGACAGGGGGTAACAAGAACACTGAAGCTTTCTTT

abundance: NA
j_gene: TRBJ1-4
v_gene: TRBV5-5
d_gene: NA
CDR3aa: CASSPAGTIGEKLFF
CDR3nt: TGTGCCAGCAGCCCAGCCGGGACAATCGGGGAAAAACTGTTTTTT

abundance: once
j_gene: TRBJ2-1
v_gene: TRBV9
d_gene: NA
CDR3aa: CASSVPGGRIDEQFF
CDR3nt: TGTGCCAGCAGCGTACCCGGGGGGCGGATTGACGAGCAGTTCTTC

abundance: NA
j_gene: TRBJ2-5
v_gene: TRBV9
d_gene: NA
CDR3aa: CASSGLEATQYF
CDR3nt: TGTGCCAGCAGCGGACTCGAAGCGACCCAGTACTTC

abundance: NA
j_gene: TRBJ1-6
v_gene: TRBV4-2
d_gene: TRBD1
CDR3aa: CASSPSGRGRYPPLHF
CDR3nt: TGTGCCAGCAGCCCTTCGGGCAGGGGGCGATACCCACCCCTCCACTTT

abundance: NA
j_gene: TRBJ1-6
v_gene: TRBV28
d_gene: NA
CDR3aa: CASSFRGQGLGSPLHF
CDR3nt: TGTGCCAGCAGTTTCCGGGGCCAGGGGTTGGGTTCACCCCTCCACTTT

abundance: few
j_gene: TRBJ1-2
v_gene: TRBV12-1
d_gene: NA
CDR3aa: CASNYGQGGYGYTF
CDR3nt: TGTGCCAGCAACTACGGACAGGGTGGCTATGGCTACACCTTC

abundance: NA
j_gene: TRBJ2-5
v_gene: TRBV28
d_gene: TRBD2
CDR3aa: CASSSGGGARETQYF
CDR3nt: TGTGCCAGCAGTAGCGGCGGGGGGGCTAGGGAGACCCAGTACTTC

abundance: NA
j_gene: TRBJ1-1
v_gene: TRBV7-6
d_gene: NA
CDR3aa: CASSLDGRKSVLNTEAFF
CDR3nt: TGTGCCAGCAGCTTAGATGGCAGAAAGTCTGTACTAAACACTGAAGCTTTCTTT

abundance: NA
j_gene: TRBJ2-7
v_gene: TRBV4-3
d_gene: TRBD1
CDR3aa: CASSPDRVAYEQYF
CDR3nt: TGCGCCAGCAGCCCCGACAGGGTCGCCTACGAGCAGTACTTC

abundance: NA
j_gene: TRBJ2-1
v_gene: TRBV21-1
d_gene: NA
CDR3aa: CASREHRDRGPYNEQFF
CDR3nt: TGTGCCAGCAGAGAACACCGGGACAGGGGTCCGTACAATGAGCAGTTCTTC

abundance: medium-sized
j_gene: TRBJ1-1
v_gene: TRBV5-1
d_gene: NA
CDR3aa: CASSGEASDTEAFF
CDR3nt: TGCGCCAGCAGCGGGGAGGCGTCCGACACTGAAGCTTTCTTT

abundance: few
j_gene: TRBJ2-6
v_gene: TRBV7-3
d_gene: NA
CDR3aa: CASSFTGGANVLTF
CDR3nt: TGTGCCAGCAGCTTCACTGGTGGGGCCAACGTCCTGACTTTC

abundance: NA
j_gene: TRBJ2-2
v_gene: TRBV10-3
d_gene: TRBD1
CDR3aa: CASWQGAVDTGELFF
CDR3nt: TGTGCCTCCTGGCAGGGGGCAGTGGACACCGGGGAGCTGTTTTTT

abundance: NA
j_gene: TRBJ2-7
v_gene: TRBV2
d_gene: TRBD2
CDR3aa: CASRELAGRNYEQYF
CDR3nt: TGTGCCAGCAGGGAACTAGCGGGGCGGAACTACGAGCAGTACTTC

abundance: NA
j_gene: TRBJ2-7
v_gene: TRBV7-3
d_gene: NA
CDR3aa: CASSPGSLEDEQYF
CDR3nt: TGTGCCAGCAGCCCCGGGTCCCTTGAGGACGAGCAGTACTTC

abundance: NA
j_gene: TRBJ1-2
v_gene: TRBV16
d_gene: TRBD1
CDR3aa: CASSQSADRVFSGYTF
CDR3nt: TGTGCCAGCAGCCAATCGGCTGACAGGGTGTTTTCTGGCTACACCTTC

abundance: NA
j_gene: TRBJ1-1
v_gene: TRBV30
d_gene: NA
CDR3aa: CAWSVEVARGCDEAFF
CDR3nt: TGTGCCTGGAGTGTAGAGGTCGCTCGGGGATGCGATGAAGCTTTCTTT

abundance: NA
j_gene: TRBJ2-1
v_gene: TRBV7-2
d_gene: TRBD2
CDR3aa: CASSLDFLAGGDEQFF
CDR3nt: TGTGCCAGCAGCTTAGACTTCCTAGCGGGGGGGGATGAGCAGTTCTTC

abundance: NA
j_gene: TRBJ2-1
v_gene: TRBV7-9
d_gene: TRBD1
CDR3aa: CASSLAPTGGDEQFF
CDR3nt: TGTGCCAGCAGCTTAGCCCCGACAGGGGGCGATGAGCAGTTCTTC

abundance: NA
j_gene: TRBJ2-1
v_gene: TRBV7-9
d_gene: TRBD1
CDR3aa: CASGGTGGYNEQFF
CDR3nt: TGTGCCAGCGGGGGGACAGGGGGCTATAATGAGCAGTTCTTC

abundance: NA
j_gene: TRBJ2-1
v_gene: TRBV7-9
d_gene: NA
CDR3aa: CASSAALAHEQFF
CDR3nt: TGTGCCAGCAGCGCGGCCCTAGCCCATGAGCAGTTCTTC

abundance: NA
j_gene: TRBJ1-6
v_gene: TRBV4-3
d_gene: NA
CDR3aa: CASSQEPPGDNSPLHF
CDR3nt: TGCGCCAGCAGCCAAGAACCCCCAGGGGACAATTCACCCCTCCACTTT

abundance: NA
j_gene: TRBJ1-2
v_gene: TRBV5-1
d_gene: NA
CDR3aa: CASSLGQTYGYTF
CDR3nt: TGCGCCAGCAGCTTGGGACAGACCTATGGCTACACCTTC

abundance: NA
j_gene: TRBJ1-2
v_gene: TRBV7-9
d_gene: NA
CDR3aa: CASSLAQGYGYTF
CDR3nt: TGTGCCAGCAGCTTAGCCCAGGGATATGGCTACACCTTC

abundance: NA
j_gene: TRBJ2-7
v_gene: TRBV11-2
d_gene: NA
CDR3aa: CASSLGTAYEQYF
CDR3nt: TGTGCCAGCAGCTTAGGGACAGCTTACGAGCAGTACTTC

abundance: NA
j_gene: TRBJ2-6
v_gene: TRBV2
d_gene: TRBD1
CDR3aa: CASRSPGQGSGANVLTF
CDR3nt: TGTGCCAGCAGGAGTCCGGGACAGGGCTCTGGGGCCAACGTCCTGACTTTC

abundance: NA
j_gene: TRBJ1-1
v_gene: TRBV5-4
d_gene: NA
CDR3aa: CASSRTLNTEAFF
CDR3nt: TGTGCCAGCAGCAGGACACTGAACACTGAAGCTTTCTTT

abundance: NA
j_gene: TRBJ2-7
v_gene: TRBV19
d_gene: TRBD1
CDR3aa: CASSPGTGPGYQQYF
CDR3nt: TGTGCCAGTAGTCCCGGGACAGGACCAGGTTATCAGCAGTACTTC

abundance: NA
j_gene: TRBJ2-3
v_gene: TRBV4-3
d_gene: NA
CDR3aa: CASSRDRGDTQYF
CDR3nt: TGCGCCAGCAGCCGGGATAGGGGAGATACGCAGTATTTT

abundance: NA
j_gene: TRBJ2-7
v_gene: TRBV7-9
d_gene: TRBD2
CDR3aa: CASTRGGQLPYEQYF
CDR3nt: TGTGCCAGCACCCGGGGGGGACAACTACCCTACGAGCAGTACTTC

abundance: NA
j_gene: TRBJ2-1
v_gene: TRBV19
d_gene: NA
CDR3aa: CASSLFLRQGGLNEQFF
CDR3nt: TGTGCCAGTAGTCTGTTTTTAAGGCAGGGTGGGCTCAATGAGCAGTTCTTC

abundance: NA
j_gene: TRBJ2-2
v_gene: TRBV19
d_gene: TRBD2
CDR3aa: CASTSGGSSGELFF
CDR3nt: TGTGCCAGTACAAGCGGGGGGTCGTCCGGGGAGCTGTTTTTT

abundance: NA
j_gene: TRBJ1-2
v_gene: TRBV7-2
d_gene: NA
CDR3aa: CASSLVWADSKYGYTF
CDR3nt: TGTGCCAGCAGCTTAGTTTGGGCCGACAGCAAGTATGGCTACACCTTC

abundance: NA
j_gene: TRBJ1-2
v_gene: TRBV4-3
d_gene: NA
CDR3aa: CASSQIRVGGYTF
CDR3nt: TGCGCCAGCAGCCAGATCAGGGTGGGGGGCTACACCTTC

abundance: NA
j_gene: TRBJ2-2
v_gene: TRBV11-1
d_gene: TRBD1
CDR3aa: CASSFLGQGGTGELFF
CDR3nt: TGTGCCAGCAGCTTCCTTGGACAGGGTGGAACCGGGGAGCTGTTTTTT

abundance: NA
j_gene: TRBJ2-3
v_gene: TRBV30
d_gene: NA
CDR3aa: CACLPPEFPSTDTQYF
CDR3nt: TGTGCCTGCCTACCTCCCGAATTTCCTAGCACAGATACGCAGTATTTT

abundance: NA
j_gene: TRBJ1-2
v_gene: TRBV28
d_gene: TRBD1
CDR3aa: CASSLGGQGLETF
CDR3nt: TGTGCCAGCAGTTTAGGGGGACAGGGTTTAGAAACCTTC

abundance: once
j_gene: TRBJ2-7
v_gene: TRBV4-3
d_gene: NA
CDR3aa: CASSPKRSYSYEQYF
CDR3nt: TGCGCCAGCAGCCCAAAGCGGAGCTACTCCTACGAGCAGTACTTC

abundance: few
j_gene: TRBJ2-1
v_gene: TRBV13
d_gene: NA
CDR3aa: CASSTGYNEQFF
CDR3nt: TGTGCCAGCAGCACGGGGTACAATGAGCAGTTCTTC